This T cell receptor beta chain originates from a study of T-cell memory formation after mild COVID-19. Germline V gene data show CDR1 as SNHLY and CDR2 as FYNNEI. J gave up 5 bases and V 8 bases, and 5 bases lay outside the gene matches. The CDR3 consists of 13 residues. There are a few counts of this clonotype. Its specificity is unknown. Study-level points and caveats: Several responding clones turned up in pre-infection memory, indicating that cross-reactive memory may have taken part. Shrinking CD4+ clones were chiefly CM and EM; CD8+ ones were chiefly EMRA.

After 5'RACE with constant-segment primers, TCR alpha and TCR beta cDNA libraries carrying sample barcodes and UMIs were obtained. TCRdb reprocessed the 5' RACE reads with MiXCR, giving one entry per CDR3 protein. The table has around 400,000 distinct CDR3 sequences, 24% seen once. V gene TRBV2 combines with J gene TRBJ1-1, with 10 bases identical to TRBD1. The receptor was derived from an adult woman who had mild COVID-19 (a few samples of this study predate the infection). Cell type and time point are not known. The sequencing input was PBMCs or a T cell subset sorted from them (not recorded which). DNA of the CDR3: TGTGCCAGCGTAGGGACAGGGGTTACTGAAGCTTTCTTT. Translation gives CASVGTGVTEAFF. Complete variable domain (other parts from reference TRBV2 and TRBJ1-1): EPEVTQTPSHQVTQMGQEVILRCVPISNHLYFYWYRQILGQKVEFLVSFYNNEISEKSEIFDDQFSVERPDGSNFTLKIRSTKLEDSAMYFCASVGTGVTEAFFGQGTRLTVV.